Listed below are T cell receptor beta chains from one sample, sequenced in a study of T cell responses to AZD1222 COVID-19 vaccine. Produced via immunoSEQ multiplex PCR; TCRdb's table is partial and in-frame only. In the table there are 95,000 to 110,000 clones, approximately 86% of which are singletons. The sequenced sample was peripheral blood, obtained 28 days after the second dose of the MenACWY control vaccine. The receptors originated from an adult who received the MenACWY meningococcal vaccine as a control. Both conserved end residues are part of each CDR3. Each record gives: J gene, V gene, clone size, CDR3 protein. Clone size is not always given. Where it is, it says once, few, many or a class for expanded clones.

j_call: TRBJ1-6
v_call: TRBV19
clone_size: once
cdr3_aa: CASSIEGGISPLHF

j_call: TRBJ1-2
v_call: TRBV13
clone_size: once
cdr3_aa: CASSPLYFVDYGYTF

j_call: TRBJ2-5
v_call: TRBV5-1
clone_size: -
cdr3_aa: CASSLEPGSGGAVETQYF

j_call: TRBJ1-5
v_call: TRBV27
clone_size: -
cdr3_aa: CASSLAPNQPQHF

j_call: TRBJ1-2
v_call: TRBV6-5
clone_size: -
cdr3_aa: CASSYGDSNYGYTF

j_call: TRBJ2-5
v_call: TRBV5-1
clone_size: -
cdr3_aa: CASSLGAARGQETQYF

j_call: TRBJ2-1
v_call: TRBV18
clone_size: -
cdr3_aa: CASSPPGSGGTNNEQFF

j_call: TRBJ1-6
v_call: TRBV27
clone_size: -
cdr3_aa: CASTLGGAEGYNSPLHF

j_call: TRBJ1-2
v_call: TRBV24-1
clone_size: -
cdr3_aa: CATSDPGTEGYGYTF

j_call: TRBJ2-3
v_call: TRBV7-9
clone_size: -
cdr3_aa: CASSAPTSGESTDTQYF

j_call: TRBJ2-7
v_call: TRBV5-1
clone_size: -
cdr3_aa: CASSLYRGAPYEQYF

j_call: TRBJ1-2
v_call: TRBV25-1
clone_size: few
cdr3_aa: CASSGLGTVGSNYGYTF

j_call: TRBJ2-7
v_call: TRBV28
clone_size: -
cdr3_aa: CASSPNPAGLYYEQYF

j_call: TRBJ1-2
v_call: TRBV7-3
clone_size: -
cdr3_aa: CASSLGGAGVQGDYGYTF

j_call: TRBJ2-1
v_call: TRBV19
clone_size: once
cdr3_aa: CASRTGNEQFF

j_call: TRBJ2-5
v_call: TRBV9
clone_size: -
cdr3_aa: CASSVAGGLSGTQYF

j_call: TRBJ2-1
v_call: TRBV7-8
clone_size: -
cdr3_aa: CASSLEGGELLTYNEQFF

j_call: TRBJ1-5
v_call: TRBV2
clone_size: -
cdr3_aa: CASSGTQGGNQPQHF

j_call: TRBJ2-1
v_call: TRBV6-2/TRBV6-3
clone_size: -
cdr3_aa: CASSYSSGYRAGEQFF

j_call: TRBJ1-2
v_call: TRBV3-1/TRBV3-2
clone_size: -
cdr3_aa: CASSQWEGPYTF

j_call: TRBJ1-1
v_call: TRBV19
clone_size: -
cdr3_aa: CASSWSRNTEAFF

j_call: TRBJ2-5
v_call: TRBV6-2/TRBV6-3
clone_size: few
cdr3_aa: CASSLTGTVGETQYF

j_call: TRBJ2-7
v_call: TRBV7-6
clone_size: -
cdr3_aa: CASSPTGDRGSYEQYF

j_call: TRBJ1-2
v_call: TRBV28
clone_size: once
cdr3_aa: CASSFYFRYDGYTF

j_call: TRBJ2-7
v_call: TRBV29-1
clone_size: -
cdr3_aa: CSAATGTAYEQYF

j_call: TRBJ2-7
v_call: TRBV7-2
clone_size: -
cdr3_aa: CASSLVVSGGQQYF

j_call: TRBJ1-4
v_call: TRBV7-2
clone_size: -
cdr3_aa: CASSTDRTEKLFF

j_call: TRBJ1-1
v_call: TRBV5-1
clone_size: -
cdr3_aa: CASSLDVRATEAFF

j_call: TRBJ2-5
v_call: TRBV5-6
clone_size: -
cdr3_aa: CASSPSKGDTQETQYF

j_call: TRBJ1-1
v_call: TRBV7-8
clone_size: -
cdr3_aa: CASSLRSNTEAFF

j_call: TRBJ2-1
v_call: TRBV5-1
clone_size: -
cdr3_aa: CASSSGGTSGSSYNEQFF

j_call: TRBJ2-7
v_call: TRBV7-2
clone_size: -
cdr3_aa: CASSPPFGTAPHEQYF

j_call: TRBJ2-7
v_call: TRBV19
clone_size: once
cdr3_aa: CASTAGGYEQYF

j_call: TRBJ1-2
v_call: TRBV27
clone_size: -
cdr3_aa: CASSRQGYNYGYTF

j_call: TRBJ2-5
v_call: TRBV18
clone_size: -
cdr3_aa: CASSPRGGGLETQYF

j_call: TRBJ1-2
v_call: TRBV9
clone_size: -
cdr3_aa: CASSVAGGYGYTF

j_call: TRBJ2-7
v_call: TRBV5-1
clone_size: -
cdr3_aa: CASSLGGHSTYEQYF

j_call: TRBJ2-2
v_call: TRBV2
clone_size: -
cdr3_aa: CASSPDEKAGTGELFF

j_call: TRBJ1-5
v_call: TRBV28
clone_size: once
cdr3_aa: CASSRPGTGIGQPQHF

j_call: TRBJ1-2
v_call: TRBV2
clone_size: -
cdr3_aa: CASSLGANYGYTF

j_call: TRBJ1-1
v_call: TRBV28
clone_size: -
cdr3_aa: CASTEPEGGAEAFF

j_call: TRBJ2-7
v_call: TRBV16
clone_size: -
cdr3_aa: CASSPERGPLYEQYF

j_call: TRBJ2-3
v_call: TRBV3-1/TRBV3-2
clone_size: -
cdr3_aa: CASSQVLVGSDTQYF

j_call: TRBJ2-7
v_call: TRBV24-1
clone_size: -
cdr3_aa: CATSDSLGGSEQYF

j_call: TRBJ2-3
v_call: TRBV7-8
clone_size: -
cdr3_aa: CASSLITMGTDTQYF

j_call: TRBJ2-1
v_call: TRBV6-2/TRBV6-3
clone_size: -
cdr3_aa: CASSSPTGGAGVGEQFF

j_call: TRBJ2-2
v_call: TRBV4-2
clone_size: -
cdr3_aa: CASSHRLNRGDNTGELFF

j_call: TRBJ2-7
v_call: TRBV2
clone_size: -
cdr3_aa: CASSGDGGEQYF

j_call: TRBJ2-7
v_call: TRBV18
clone_size: -
cdr3_aa: CASSQRESGGQGHF

j_call: TRBJ2-7
v_call: TRBV7-9
clone_size: -
cdr3_aa: CASSLANTEQYF

j_call: TRBJ2-5
v_call: TRBV19
clone_size: -
cdr3_aa: CASSIAGTYQETQYF

j_call: TRBJ2-1
v_call: TRBV13
clone_size: -
cdr3_aa: CASSLGVQSSYNEQFF

j_call: TRBJ2-1
v_call: TRBV6-5
clone_size: -
cdr3_aa: CASSSGTSGYNEQFF

j_call: TRBJ1-3
v_call: TRBV7-8
clone_size: -
cdr3_aa: CASSIRGIGTGNTIYF

j_call: TRBJ2-2
v_call: TRBV9
clone_size: few
cdr3_aa: CASSGGGASSTGELFF

j_call: TRBJ2-7
v_call: TRBV12-3/TRBV12-4
clone_size: -
cdr3_aa: CASSRQPYEQYF